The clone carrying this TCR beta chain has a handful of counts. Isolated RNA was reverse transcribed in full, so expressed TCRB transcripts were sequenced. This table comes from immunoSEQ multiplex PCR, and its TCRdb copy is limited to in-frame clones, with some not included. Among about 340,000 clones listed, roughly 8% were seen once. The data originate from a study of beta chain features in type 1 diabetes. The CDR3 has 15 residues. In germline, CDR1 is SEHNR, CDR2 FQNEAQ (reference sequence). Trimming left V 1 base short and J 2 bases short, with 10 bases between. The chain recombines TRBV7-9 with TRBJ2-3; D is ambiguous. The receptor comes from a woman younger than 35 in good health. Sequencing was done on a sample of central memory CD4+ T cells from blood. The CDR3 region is CASSLGGQYTDTQYF. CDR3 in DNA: TGTGCCAGCAGCTTAGGGGGTCAGTACACAGATACGCAGTATTTT.